The text below deals with one T cell receptor (beta chain). What it binds is not known. The entry originates in a study of shared clonotypes between healthy human individuals. General study points: Clonotype sharing across donors was expected to vary with sequencing depth.

The V end lost 4 bases, the J end lost 5 bases, and 19 bases lay between the germline ends. Germline CDR1 and CDR2: SGHRS and YFSETQ. The CDR3 spans 15 residues. Method: immunoSEQ multiplex PCR; TCRdb's copy keeps in-frame clones and lacks some. The repertoire consists of about 2.4 million clones, with 80% to 95% occurring once and the leading ten covering about 0.34%. This receptor was taken from a man aged 18 to 29 in good health. Some clones in this sample may be carry-over from other donors' samples. Sequences were obtained from naive CD4+ T cells from PBMCs. Subset meaning: CD45RA+ positively selected. This chain uses TRBV5-1 with TRBJ2-7; TRBD1 is a possible D gene (6 bases). The CDR3 nucleotides are TGCGCCAGCAGCCTCCCCAGGACAGAGGCCCACGAGCAGTACTTC. It is translated as CASSLPRTEAHEQYF.